The rows below give T cell receptor beta chains drawn from one sample of a study of T cells expressing NK-cell markers. TCRdb reprocessed the 5' RACE reads and reports one entry per CDR3 protein, with no DNA. The ten most abundant clones cover about 7.1% of a sample with roughly 430,000 distinct CDR3 sequences. The sequencing input was blood T cells: a sorted CD56 or NKG2C T cell subset, CD4+ or CD8+ T cells, or bulk PBMC T cells (not recorded which). The receptor set was obtained from a woman between 18 and 75 years old in good health. Both conserved end residues are part of each CDR3.

>TRBV6-5|TRBJ2-1
CASSYGTSSSSYNEQFF
>TRBV4-3|TRBJ2-5
CASSQAPGPGYQETQYF
>TRBV7-9|TRBJ2-3
CASTRDTHISDTQYF
>TRBV7-2|TRBJ2-5
CASTPGGPKETQYF
>TRBV20-1|TRBJ2-7
CSAAPRGSYEQYF
>TRBV27|TRBJ2-7
CASSAGLRGSGSFSWYGEQYF
>TRBV12-3/TRBV12-4|TRBJ1-2
CASSEGENPNYGYTF
>TRBV5-1|TRBJ2-2
CASSVGDLTGELFF
>TRBV20-1|TRBJ1-5
CSAPTAGGSQPQHF
>TRBV5-4|TRBJ2-1
CASSLQLNEQFF
>TRBV6-4|TRBJ2-3
CASSDSVRGDTDTQYF
>TRBV20-1|TRBJ2-5
CSAPRGGRTETQYF
>TRBV11-2|TRBJ1-1
CASSLRAGNTEAFF
>TRBV4-3|TRBJ1-4
CASSDRAATNEKLFF
>TRBV4-3|TRBJ1-2
CASSPRGAGQGYGYTF
>TRBV7-8|TRBJ1-6
CASSPMKGTGYNSPLHF
>TRBV19|TRBJ2-5
CASSPGPGIQETQYF
>TRBV6-1|TRBJ1-2
CASRDRDRDYGYTF
>TRBV11-2|TRBJ2-5
CASSLVQAQETQYF
>TRBV6-4|TRBJ2-3
CASSEAGGTDTQYF
>TRBV21-1|TRBJ1-2
CASSKGPQGNYGYTF
>TRBV28|TRBJ2-5
CASSLLAGQETQYF
>TRBV6-5|TRBJ2-3
CASSYWGGGTDTQYF
>TRBV12-3/TRBV12-4|TRBJ2-5
CASSLEWGHAVETQYF
>TRBV5-1|TRBJ1-4
CASSLASVRGNYEKLFF
>TRBV11-1|TRBJ2-3
CASSLAFRTSGSSVTQYF
>TRBV6-2/TRBV6-3|TRBJ2-2
CASSYGLGALRELFF
>TRBV18|TRBJ1-1
CASSPLEGFGPEAFF
>TRBV20-1|TRBJ2-3
CSASKGTSTDTQYF
>TRBV7-2|TRBJ1-1
CASSPQRGNTEAFF
>TRBV6-5|TRBJ1-1
CASSYGGAVEAFF
>TRBV14|TRBJ2-1
CASSQSGGPYNEQFF